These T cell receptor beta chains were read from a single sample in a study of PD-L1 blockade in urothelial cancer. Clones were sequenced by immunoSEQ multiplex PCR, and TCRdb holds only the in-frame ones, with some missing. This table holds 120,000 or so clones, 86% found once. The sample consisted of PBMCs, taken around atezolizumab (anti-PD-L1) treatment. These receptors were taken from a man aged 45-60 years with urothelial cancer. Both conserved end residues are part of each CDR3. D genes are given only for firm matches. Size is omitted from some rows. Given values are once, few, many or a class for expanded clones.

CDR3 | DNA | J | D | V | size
CASSLFHRRAATNEKLFF | TGCGCCAGCAGCCTTTTCCATAGGCGGGCCGCAACTAATGAAAAACTGTTTTTT | TRBJ1-4 | . | TRBV4-1 | .
CASSRGQGVINEQFF | TGTGCCAGCTCACGCGGACAGGGGGTGATCAATGAGCAGTTCTTC | TRBJ2-1 | TRBD1 | TRBV18 | .
CASSLEEGGSTGELFF | TGCGCCAGCAGCTTGGAAGAGGGAGGGAGCACCGGGGAGCTGTTTTTT | TRBJ2-2 | TRBD2 | TRBV5-1 | .
CASSSPSGVEQFF | TGCGCCAGCAGCTCCCCTAGCGGGGTTGAGCAGTTCTTC | TRBJ2-1 | TRBD2 | TRBV5-1 | .
CASSYSVQYQETQYF | TGTGCCAGCAGTTACTCGGTCCAGTACCAAGAGACCCAGTACTTC | TRBJ2-5 | . | TRBV6-6 | .
CASSVSGGLANEQFF | TGTGCCAGCAGCGTATCGGGAGGGCTGGCCAATGAGCAGTTCTTC | TRBJ2-1 | TRBD2 | TRBV9 | .
CASGGPLNTEAFF | TGTGCCAGTGGAGGTCCGTTGAACACTGAAGCTTTCTTT | TRBJ1-1 | . | TRBV19 | .
CASSLLAGSEQFF | TGTGCCAGCAGCTTACTAGCGGGAAGTGAGCAGTTCTTC | TRBJ2-1 | TRBD2 | TRBV7-3 | .
CASSDSTLYEQYF | TGCGCCAGCAGCGACAGCACCCTCTACGAGCAGTACTTC | TRBJ2-7 | . | TRBV5-1 | .
CAVRDTPYEQYF | TGTGCCGTACGCGACACACCCTACGAGCAGTACTTC | TRBJ2-7 | . | TRBV7-9 | .
CASSEDRLSNQPQHF | TGTGCCAGCAGTGAGGACAGGCTTAGCAATCAGCCCCAGCATTTT | TRBJ1-5 | TRBD1 | TRBV2 | .
CASSLQGQDNEQYF | TGCGCCAGCAGCTTGCAGGGACAGGATAACGAGCAGTACTTC | TRBJ2-7 | TRBD1 | TRBV5-1 | .
CASSSLQGTTEAFF | TGTGCCAGCAGTTCATTACAGGGTACCACTGAAGCTTTCTTT | TRBJ1-1 | . | TRBV27 | .
CASSSVGLAQYF | TGTGCCAGCAGTTCCGTCGGTTTGGCGCAGTATTTT | TRBJ2-3 | . | TRBV6-5 | .
CASSLDRVNSPLHF | TGTGCCAGTAGTCTCGACAGGGTCAATTCACCCCTCCACTTT | TRBJ1-6 | TRBD1 | TRBV19 | few
CASSVSIIASGNNEQFF | TGTGCCAGCAGCGTATCAATAATAGCTAGCGGAAACAATGAGCAGTTCTTC | TRBJ2-1 | TRBD2 | TRBV9 | .
CAISELAGGNTGELFF | TGTGCCATCAGTGAGTTAGCGGGAGGGAACACCGGGGAGCTGTTTTTT | TRBJ2-2 | TRBD2 | TRBV10-3 | .
CASSTSGSSYNEQFF | TGTGCCAGCAGTACTAGCGGGAGTTCCTACAATGAGCAGTTCTTC | TRBJ2-1 | TRBD2 | TRBV6-4 | .
CASSYMGQCFCVGPEPQETQYF | TGTGCCAGCAGCTACATGGGACAGTGTTTTTGTGTAGGACCAGAACCTCAAGAGACCCAGTACTTC | TRBJ2-5 | TRBD1 | TRBV7-3 | .
CSSPRGGPLLGSIYEQYF | TGCAGCTCTCCCCGGGGGGGCCCGTTGCTAGGAAGTATCTACGAGCAGTACTTC | TRBJ2-7 | TRBD2 | TRBV29-1 | .
CASSVGNSANYGYTF | TGTGCCAGCAGCGTAGGGAACAGTGCTAACTATGGCTACACCTTC | TRBJ1-2 | . | TRBV9 | .
CAWTRTSGSFRFF | TGTGCCTGGACTAGGACTAGCGGGAGCTTCAGGTTCTTC | TRBJ2-1 | TRBD2 | TRBV30 | .
CASRKDLTSGRDNEQFF | TGTGCCAGCAGAAAAGATCTGACTAGCGGGAGGGACAATGAGCAGTTCTTC | TRBJ2-1 | TRBD2 | TRBV2 | few
CASSPLRGRQTSFNYGYTF | TGTGCCAGCAGCCCACTTCGCGGGCGACAAACATCTTTTAACTATGGCTACACCTTC | TRBJ1-2 | . | TRBV7-2 | .
CASSSSGLKETQYF | TGTGCCAGCAGCTCCTCGGGATTAAAAGAGACCCAGTACTTC | TRBJ2-5 | . | TRBV11-2 | .
CASSHTGVSGLAKNIQYF | TGTGCCAGCAGTCATACGGGAGTGTCGGGATTAGCCAAAAACATTCAGTACTTC | TRBJ2-4 | . | TRBV27 | .
CASSQETQYF | TGTGCCAGTTCTCAAGAGACCCAGTACTTC | TRBJ2-5 | . | TRBV27 | .